The T cell receptor beta chain under discussion was sequenced for a study of early T cells in non-severe SARS-CoV-2 infection. Looking at the study overall: Whole-blood bulk RNA, unsorted, was sequenced, and chains were unpaired. Study-level findings and limits: Clonotype matching in VDJdb favored anti-spike CD8 responses and did not capture private and CD4 specificities.

Attachment of unique molecular identifiers was made to individual cDNA molecules. TCRdb itself ran the 5' RACE reads through MiXCR, one entry per CDR3 protein. The table includes 65,000 to 85,000 distinct CDR3 sequences, about 13% detected once. On this clonotype itself: Its antigen is not known.

CDR1 is SGDLS, CDR2 YYNGEE, per germline. The V end was cut by 3 bases, the J end by 2 bases, with 13 bases between. The CDR3 extends over 15 amino acids. Sequencing was done on a sample of whole blood. The chain uses TRBV9 and TRBJ2-3, with a tentative D call TRBD1 (6 bases). This clonotype was obtained from an adult who was a healthcare worker with PCR-confirmed SARS-CoV-2 infection or an uninfected control (not recorded which). This CDR3 is CASSEGSGDTDTQYF. The CDR3 coding sequence is TGTGCCAGCAGCGAGGGGTCAGGGGACACAGATACGCAGTATTTT.